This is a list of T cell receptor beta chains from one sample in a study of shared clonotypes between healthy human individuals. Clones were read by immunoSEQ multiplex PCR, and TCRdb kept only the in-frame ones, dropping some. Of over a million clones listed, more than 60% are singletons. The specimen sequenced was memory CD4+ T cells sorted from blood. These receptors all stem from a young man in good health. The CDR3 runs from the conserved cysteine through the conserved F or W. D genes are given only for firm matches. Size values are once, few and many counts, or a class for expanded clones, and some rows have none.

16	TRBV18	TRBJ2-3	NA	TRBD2	CASSPKNGGWIDTQYF	TGTGCCAGCTCACCAAAGAACGGGGGGTGGATAGATACGCAGTATTTT
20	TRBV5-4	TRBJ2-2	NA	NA	CASSLGAASGLVANTGELFF	TGTGCCAGCAGCCTGGGGGCGGCTAGCGGTCTGGTAGCGAACACCGGGGAGCTGTTTTTT
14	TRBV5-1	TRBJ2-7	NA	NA	CASSLSHDFPEQYF	TGCGCCAGCAGCTTGTCCCACGATTTTCCCGAGCAGTACTTC
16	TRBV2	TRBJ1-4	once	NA	CASSEASVFRDFKLFF	TGTGCCAGCAGTGAAGCGTCCGTGTTTAGGGATTTTAAACTGTTTTTT
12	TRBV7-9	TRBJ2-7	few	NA	CAGSQTPYEQYF	TGTGCCGGGTCTCAAACTCCGTACGAGCAGTACTTC
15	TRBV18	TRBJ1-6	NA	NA	CASLRDGIYNSPLHF	TGTGCCAGCCTCCGGGACGGAATATATAATTCACCCCTCCACTTT
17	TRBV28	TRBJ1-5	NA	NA	CASSLRAIGPGNQPQHF	TGTGCCAGCAGTTTACGGGCAATCGGGCCAGGGAATCAGCCCCAGCATTTT
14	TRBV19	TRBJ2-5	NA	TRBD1	CASRRLGGAETQYF	TGTGCCAGCAGGCGATTAGGGGGCGCCGAGACCCAGTACTTC
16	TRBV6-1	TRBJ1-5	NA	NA	CASSGESLAANQPQHF	TGTGCCAGCAGTGGTGAAAGTCTCGCGGCCAATCAGCCCCAGCATTTT
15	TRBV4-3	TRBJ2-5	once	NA	CASSQGGEAGETQYF	TGCGCCAGCAGCCAAGGGGGTGAGGCAGGGGAGACCCAGTACTTC
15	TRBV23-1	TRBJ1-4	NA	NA	CASSQSRRENEKLFF	TGCGCCAGCAGTCAATCGAGGCGAGAGAATGAAAAACTGTTTTTT
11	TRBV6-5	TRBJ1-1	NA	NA	CASIRGYEAFF	TGTGCCAGCATAAGGGGGTACGAAGCTTTCTTT
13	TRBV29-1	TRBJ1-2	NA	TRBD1	CSVTSEGAYGYTF	TGCAGCGTTACATCAGAGGGGGCCTATGGCTACACCTTC
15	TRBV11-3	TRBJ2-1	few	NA	CASSFGHQLEDEQFF	TGTGCCAGCAGCTTTGGCCACCAGCTAGAAGATGAGCAGTTCTTC
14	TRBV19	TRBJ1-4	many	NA	CASRSGGFGEKLFF	TGTGCCTCAAGGAGCGGGGGATTCGGGGAAAAACTGTTTTTT